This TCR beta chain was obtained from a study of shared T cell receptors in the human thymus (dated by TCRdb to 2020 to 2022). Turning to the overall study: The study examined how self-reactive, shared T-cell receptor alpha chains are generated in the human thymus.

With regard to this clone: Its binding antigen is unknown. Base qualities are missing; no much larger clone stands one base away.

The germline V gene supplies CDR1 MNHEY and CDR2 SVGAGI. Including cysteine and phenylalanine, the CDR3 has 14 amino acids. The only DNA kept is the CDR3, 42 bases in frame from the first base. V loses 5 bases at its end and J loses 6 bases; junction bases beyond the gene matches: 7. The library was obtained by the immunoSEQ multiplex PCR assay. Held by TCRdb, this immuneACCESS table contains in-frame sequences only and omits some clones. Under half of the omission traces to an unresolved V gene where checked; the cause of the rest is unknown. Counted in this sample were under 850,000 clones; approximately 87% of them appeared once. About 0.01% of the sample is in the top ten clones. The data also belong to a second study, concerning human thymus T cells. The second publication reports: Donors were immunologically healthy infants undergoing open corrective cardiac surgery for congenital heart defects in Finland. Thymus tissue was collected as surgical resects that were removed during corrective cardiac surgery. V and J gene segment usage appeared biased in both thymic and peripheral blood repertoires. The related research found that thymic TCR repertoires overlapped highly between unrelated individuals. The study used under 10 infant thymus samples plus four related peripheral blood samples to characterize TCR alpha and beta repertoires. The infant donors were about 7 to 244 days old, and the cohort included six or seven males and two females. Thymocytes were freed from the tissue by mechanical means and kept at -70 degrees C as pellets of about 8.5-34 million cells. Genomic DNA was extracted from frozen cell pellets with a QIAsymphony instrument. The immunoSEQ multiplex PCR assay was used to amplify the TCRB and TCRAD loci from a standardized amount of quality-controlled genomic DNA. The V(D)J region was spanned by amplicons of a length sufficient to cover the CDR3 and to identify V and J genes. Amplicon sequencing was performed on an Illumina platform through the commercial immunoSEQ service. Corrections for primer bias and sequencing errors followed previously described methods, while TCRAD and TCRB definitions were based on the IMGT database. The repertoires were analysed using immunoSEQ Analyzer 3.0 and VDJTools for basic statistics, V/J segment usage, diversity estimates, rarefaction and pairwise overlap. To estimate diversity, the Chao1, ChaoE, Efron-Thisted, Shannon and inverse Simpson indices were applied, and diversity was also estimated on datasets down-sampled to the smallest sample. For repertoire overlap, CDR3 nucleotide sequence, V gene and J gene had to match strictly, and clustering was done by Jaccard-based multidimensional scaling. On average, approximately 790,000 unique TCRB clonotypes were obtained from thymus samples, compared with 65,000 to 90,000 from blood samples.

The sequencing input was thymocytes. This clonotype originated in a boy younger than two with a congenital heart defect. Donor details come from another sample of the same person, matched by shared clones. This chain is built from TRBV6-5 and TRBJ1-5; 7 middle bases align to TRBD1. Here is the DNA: TGTGCCAGCAGTCAGGATGACAGGGCTCAGCCCCAGCATTTT. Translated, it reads CASSQDDRAQPQHF.